This T cell receptor beta chain was retrieved from a study of T cell responses to AZD1222 COVID-19 vaccine. About the study: Second doses at about 4 or about 12 weeks were pooled. General study results and limits: A mostly white British donor set with more females was recruited, and clonal diversity was possibly underestimated. CD4 TCRs linked to vaccination spanned spike, dominating at 160-218 and 743-854. Samples come after the peak T cell response, not at day 14.

This clone was seen a single time. Its antigen is unidentified. Method: immunoSEQ multiplex PCR; TCRdb's copy keeps in-frame clones and lacks some. The sample holds approximately 150,000 clones, approximately 92% seen once. The source of this sequence is an adult in good health. This material consisted of peripheral blood, taken on day 0 of AZD1222 vaccination.

Here the CDR3 DNA reads TGTGCCAGCCGGCGGACAGGGGGTAGCAATCAGCCCCAGCATTTT. It specifies CASRRTGGSNQPQHF. This rearrangement joins TRBV28 to TRBJ1-5; 10 bases are shared with TRBD1. Germline V gene sequence: CDR1 MDHEN, CDR2 SYDVKM. The CDR3 runs to 15 residues. The junction had 4 bases not matched to a gene; V was cut back by 8 bases and J by 0 bases.